One and the same sample provided the 21 T cell receptor beta chains below, sequenced in a study of blood T cell repertoires in COVID-19. Assay used: immunoSEQ multiplex PCR; TCRdb lists only in-frame clones, some missing. Of 70,000 to 80,000 clones in the sample, 91% were seen once. Sequences were obtained from peripheral blood. These receptors were obtained from a woman in her fifties or sixties with active COVID-19.

This chain's CDR3 is CATSRDYYEQYF. The CDR3 DNA is TGTGCCACCAGCAGAGATTACTACGAGCAGTACTTC. V gene TRBV15 combines with J gene TRBJ2-7; D remains unclear. This CDR3 spans 12 amino acids. The ends were cut back, 0 bases at V and 3 bases at J, with 3 bases in the middle. Germline V gene data show CDR1 as LNHNV and CDR2 as YYDKDF (reference sequence).

J is TRBJ1-2 and V is TRBV5-1; D is uncertain. The CDR3 is 14 amino acids. The V and J ends lost 0 bases and 7 bases respectively, with 13 bases between them. CDR1 is SGHRS, CDR2 YFSETQ, per germline. The CDR3 DNA reads TGCGCCAGCAGCTTGGGGTCCGAGGGAGGTGGCTACACCTTC. Amino acid sequence: CASSLGSEGGGYTF. The variable domain in full, with the rest retrieved from reference TRBV5-1 and TRBJ1-2, is KAGVTQTPRYLIKTRGQQVTLSCSPISGHRSVSWYQQTPGQGLQFLFEYFSETQRNKGNFPGRFSGRQFSNSRSEMNVSTLELGDSALYLCASSLGSEGGGYTFGSGTRLTVV.

J is TRBJ2-3 and V is TRBV19, with 9 bases that match TRBD1. J was trimmed by 5 bases and V by 3 bases; bases with no gene match: 12. This CDR3 is built from 17 residues. The germline gives CDR1 LNHDA, CDR2 SQIVND (reference sequence). The CDR3 DNA follows: TGTGCCAGTAGTATTTCCCCCACGGGACAGGGCTTAGATACGCAGTATTTT. Translation: CASSISPTGQGLDTQYF.

The chain links TRBV15 to TRBJ1-4; 9 bases map to TRBD1. The CDR3 has 16 amino acids. The junction had 8 bases not matched to a gene; V was cut back by 1 base and J by 8 bases. Germline-derived CDR1 and CDR2 are LNHNV and YYDKDF (reference sequence). The CDR3 DNA reads TGTGCCACCAGCAGAGGAACTAGGACAGGGGACGAAAAACTGTTTTTT. Amino acids: CATSRGTRTGDEKLFF.

The J gene is TRBJ1-2, the V gene TRBV30; TRBD1 aligns across 8 bases. Germline CDR1 and CDR2: GTSNPN and SVGIG (reference sequence). Germline trimming cut 3 bases from V and 2 bases from J; bases unmatched to any gene: 8. The CDR3 consists of 15 residues. The CDR3 sequence is CAWRQGGQENYGYTF. CDR3 sequence (DNA): TGTGCCTGGAGACAGGGGGGACAGGAGAACTATGGCTACACCTTC.

The rearrangement joins TRBV7-8 to TRBJ2-7, with 7 bases matching TRBD2. CDR1 and CDR2 (germline): SGHVS, FQNEAQ. V lost 4 bases, J lost 0 bases, and 12 bases stayed unmatched. The CDR3 length is 17 residues. CDR3 DNA sequence: TGTGCCAGCAGCTCCATCTCGAGCGGGACGAGCTCCTACGAGCAGTACTTC. Its protein is CASSSISSGTSSYEQYF.

The chain links TRBV5-1 to TRBJ1-4; D is unresolved. Looked up from germline, CDR1 is SGHRS and CDR2 is YFSETQ. The CDR3 is made up of 16 amino acids. With 0 bases removed from V and 8 bases from J, the gap between germline ends came to 17 bases. The CDR3 reads CASSLAADANGEKLFF. For the CDR3, the DNA is TGCGCCAGCAGCTTGGCCGCAGACGCAAACGGGGAAAAACTGTTTTTT.

The chain carries TRBV5-8 and TRBJ2-2; 9 bases match TRBD1. Germline V CDR1 and CDR2: SGHTS, YDEGEE. The CDR3 extends over 14 amino acids. The V segment lost 5 bases and the J segment 1 base; nucleotides outside the gene matches: 0. The CDR3 bases are TGTGCCAGCAGGGGACAGGGGAACACCGGGGAGCTGTTTTTT. Protein: CASRGQGNTGELFF.

The chain links TRBV29-1 to TRBJ2-7; D remains ambiguous. The ends were cut back, 3 bases at V and 5 bases at J, with 14 bases in the middle. The CDR3 has 13 residues. Germline CDR1 SQVTM, CDR2 ANQGSEA. Here the CDR3 reads CSVDVGGHNEQYF. The CDR3 bases are TGCAGCGTTGATGTTGGCGGCCATAACGAGCAGTACTTC.

The chain couples TRBV7-2 to TRBJ2-1, with 11 bases fitting TRBD2. V lost 5 bases to trimming and J lost 7 bases; unmatched junction nucleotides: 4. The CDR3 loop spans 14 amino acids. The V gene's germline CDR1 is SGHTA and CDR2 FQGNSA. This CDR3 reads CASSQLAGGNEQFF. The CDR3 bases are TGTGCCAGCAGCCAGCTAGCGGGAGGTAATGAGCAGTTCTTC.

The chain carries TRBV18 and TRBJ1-5, with no clear D. V was shortened by 2 bases and J by 8 bases, with 13 bases between the two germline ends. Germline loops: CDR1 KGHSH, CDR2 LQKENI. The CDR3 contains 14 residues. DNA of the CDR3: TGTGCCAGCTCACCATTGGGAGGTTTGGAGCCCCAGCATTTT. Translated: CASSPLGGLEPQHF.

This rearrangement joins TRBV7-9 to TRBJ1-1; TRBD1 matches at 7 bases. The CDR3 loop spans 13 amino acids. The germline V gene encodes CDR1 SEHNR and CDR2 FQNEAQ (reference sequence). J lost 8 bases, V lost 6 bases, and 9 bases had no gene match. Here the CDR3 reads CASSSPGTAEAFF. In DNA, the CDR3 is TGTGCCAGCAGTTCTCCCGGGACAGCAGAAGCTTTCTTT.

The chain employs TRBV15 and TRBJ1-6, with no clear D. CDR1 and CDR2 (germline): LNHNV, YYDKDF (reference sequence). The CDR3 has 15 residues. V lost 1 base, J lost 10 bases, and 14 bases lay in between. The CDR3 DNA reads as TGTGCCACCAGCAGAGCCCCGCGGGCTGGATCACCCCTCCACTTT. It is translated as CATSRAPRAGSPLHF.

The genes are TRBV7-2 and TRBJ2-4; 8 bases are shared with TRBD1. The CDR3 spans 13 residues. The J segment lost 11 bases and the V segment lost 3 bases, leaving 6 bases of the junction unmatched. In germline, CDR1 is SGHTA, CDR2 FQGNSA. This CDR3 is CASSFGQGKFQYF. In DNA, the CDR3 is TGTGCCAGCAGCTTTGGACAGGGCAAATTTCAGTACTTC.

The V and J genes are TRBV10-2 and TRBJ2-1; D gene unclear. The CDR3 loop spans 12 amino acids. Germline values: CDR1 WSHSY, CDR2 SAAADI. Trimming cost V 3 bases and J 14 bases, with 14 bases left between them. The CDR3 is CASSEDTLRKFF. CDR3 DNA: TGCGCCAGCAGTGAAGACACCCTACGGAAGTTCTTC.

CDR3 in amino acids: CASSLFQGDEKLFF. The DNA of the CDR3 is TGTGCCAGCAGCTTATTCCAGGGTGATGAAAAACTGTTTTTT. The rearrangement uses TRBV7-2 and TRBJ1-4; D is perhaps TRBD1 (5 bases). There are 14 residues in the CDR3. V shed 2 bases and J shed 6 bases, with 10 bases lying between them. CDR1 is SGHTA, CDR2 FQGNSA, per germline.

The chain couples TRBV28 to TRBJ2-1; 10 bases fit TRBD1. The J segment lost 12 bases and the V segment lost 4 bases, leaving 12 bases of the junction unmatched. The CDR3 covers 15 residues. The germline V gene has CDR1 MDHEN and CDR2 SYDVKM. The CDR3 loop is CASSSGQGSRRGQFF. CDR3 DNA sequence: TGTGCCAGCAGTTCGGGACAGGGGTCCCGTCGAGGGCAGTTCTTC.

The CDR3 loop is CASSVGTSGSRETQYF. The DNA of the CDR3 is TGTGCCAGCAGTGTAGGGACTAGCGGGAGTAGGGAGACCCAGTACTTC. The chain combines TRBV6-1 with TRBJ2-5, with 14 bases aligning to TRBD2. CDR1 is MNHNS, CDR2 SASEGT, per germline. Unmatched junction bases numbered 6, after V lost 4 bases and J lost 5 bases. The CDR3 is 16 amino acids.

The chain is built from TRBV10-1 and TRBJ2-1; TRBD1 agrees at 9 bases. The length of the CDR3 is 16 residues. V lost 3 bases and J lost 4; bases outside the gene matches: 7. CDR1 and CDR2 from the germline V gene are WNHNN and SYGVQD (reference sequence). The CDR3 coding sequence is TGCGCCAGCAGTGACCTGGGGGGACAGGGTTACAATGAGCAGTTCTTC. Its translation is CASSDLGGQGYNEQFF.

The CDR3, as DNA: TGTGCCAGCTCACCATCAGCAGGTTTCGACTATGGCTACACCTTC. Its protein product is CASSPSAGFDYGYTF. The chain combines TRBV18 with TRBJ1-2; no clear D. This CDR3 is 15 amino acids long. Per germline, CDR1 KGHSH and CDR2 LQKENI. V lost 2 bases and J 3 bases, leaving 13 bases between the germline ends. The variable domain in full, completed from reference TRBV18 and TRBJ1-2, reads NAGVMQNPRHLVRRRGQEARLRCSPMKGHSHVYWYRQLPEEGLKFMVYLQKENIIDESGMPKERFSAEFPKEGPSILRIQQVVRGDSAAYFCASSPSAGFDYGYTFGSGTRLTVV.

This chain connects TRBV21-1 to TRBJ2-1; TRBD2 was called by the table and not checked on the DNA. TRBV21-1 is noted as a pseudogene. CDR3 length: 15 residues. Written as DNA, the CDR3 is TGTGCCAGCCTCCAGTGGGAGCGCTCCCACAATGAGCAGTTCTTC. It specifies CASLQWERSHNEQFF.